This TCR beta chain was identified in a study of T cell responses to AZD1222 COVID-19 vaccine. Study in general: It was second doses at about 4 or about 12 weeks that were pooled.

General study findings and limits: Spike-specific TCR breadth and depth rose after two AZD1222 doses. None of the repertoires were sampled until the peak T cell response had passed. Mapped onto spike, vaccine-associated CD4 TCRs spanned it and were dominant at 160-218 and 743-854.

CDR1 SEHNR and CDR2 FQNEAQ come from the germline V gene (reference sequence). J was trimmed by 4 bases and V by 6 bases; bases with no gene match: 10. The CDR3 length is 15 residues. On this clone: Its antigen remains unidentified.

Produced via immunoSEQ multiplex PCR; TCRdb's table is partial and in-frame only. This repertoire shows roughly 91,000 clones, roughly nine tenths found once; its top ten account for less than 3.5%. The chain has TRBV7-9 and TRBJ1-1; 8 nucleotides agree with TRBD1. The receptor comes from an adult in good health. The sample was peripheral blood, taken on day 0 of AZD1222 vaccination. CDR3 region: CASSHRGQGGTEAFF. The DNA of the CDR3 is TGTGCCAGCAGTCATCGTGGACAGGGAGGCACTGAAGCTTTCTTT.